This TCR beta chain was sequenced during a study of technical replicates of blood from several donors. The CDR3 runs 14 residues. V shed 6 bases, J shed 2 bases, and the junction held 6 bases outside the gene matches. Germline assignment: CDR1 LNHNV and CDR2 YYDKDF (reference sequence). The table came from immunoSEQ multiplex PCR; TCRdb's copy has only in-frame clones and leaves some out. The sample consists of under 85,000 clones, around 94% of them appearing once. The chain employs TRBV15 and TRBJ2-5, with TRBD2 matching over 7 bases. The sequence was obtained from a human donor in good health. Sequenced material: T cells isolated from PBMCs. The CDR3 reads CATRGEGKQETQYF. CDR3 sequence (DNA): TGTGCCACCAGAGGGGAGGGAAAACAAGAGACCCAGTACTTC.